This entry lists 10 T cell receptor beta chains sequenced from one sample in a study of blood T cell repertoires in COVID-19. Produced via immunoSEQ multiplex PCR; TCRdb's table is partial and in-frame only. The table has tens of thousands of clones, around 80% seen once. The source material was peripheral blood. Receptors were obtained from a human donor in a cohort sampled during active COVID-19.

The chain combines TRBV11-3 with TRBJ2-3, with 8 bases that match TRBD2. CDR3 size: 14 residues. Unmatched junction bases numbered 2, after V lost 5 bases and J lost 1 base. Germline V lookup: CDR1 SGHNT, CDR2 YENEEA. CDR3 amino acids: CASSELAGTDTQYF. CDR3 in DNA: TGTGCCAGCAGCGAACTAGCGGGCACAGATACGCAGTATTTT.

The chain is built from TRBV15 and TRBJ2-3; TRBD2 agrees at 10 bases. With 3 bases clipped from V and 3 bases from J, the junction kept 3 bases outside the gene matches. Germline-derived CDR1 and CDR2 are LNHNV and YYDKDF (reference sequence). The CDR3 has 15 residues. CDR3 residues: CATSSFSGGTDTQYF. In nucleotides, the CDR3 is TGTGCCACCAGCAGCTTTAGCGGGGGGACAGATACGCAGTATTTT.

The chain recombines TRBV30 with TRBJ2-6; 7 positions agree with TRBD2. Germline loops: CDR1 GTSNPN, CDR2 SVGIG (reference sequence). There are 13 residues in the CDR3. Germline trimming cut 8 bases from V and 2 bases from J; bases unmatched to any gene: 3. In DNA form, the CDR3 reads TGTGCCAGAACTAGCGCTGGGGCCAACGTCCTGACTTTC. Translated: CARTSAGANVLTF.

The sample holds a few counts of this clone. V gene TRBV6-6 combines with J gene TRBJ2-6; 9 bases agree with TRBD1. CDR1 and CDR2 (germline): MNHNY, SVGAGI (reference sequence). The trim removed 5 bases at V and 0 bases at J, leaving 5 bases unmatched. The CDR3 sequence is 17 residues long. CDR3 sequence reads: CASSPGTGSSGANVLTF. The DNA for the CDR3 is TGTGCCAGCAGTCCCGGGACAGGGAGCTCTGGGGCCAACGTCCTGACTTTC.

Here the CDR3 reads CASSASGTGFRAFF. The CDR3, as DNA: TGCGCCAGCAGCGCATCCGGGACAGGGTTTCGAGCTTTCTTT. This chain links TRBV5-1 with TRBJ1-1, with 9 bases matching TRBD1. Germline CDR1 reads SGHRS; CDR2 reads YFSETQ. After removal of 4 bases from V and 10 bases from J, the junction contained 11 bases not matched to a gene. The CDR3 length is 14 residues.

A word on this clone: The sample has other DNA sequences that encode this CDR3 too. The chain recombines TRBV4-3 with TRBJ1-1, with unresolved D. There are 14 residues in the CDR3. Germline CDR1 is LGHNA and CDR2 is YSLEER. Trimming left V 6 bases short and J 0 bases short, with 11 bases between. The CDR3 loop reads CASRDGKLNTEAFF. CDR3 in DNA: TGCGCCAGCAGGGACGGGAAACTGAACACTGAAGCTTTCTTT.

This clone was detected only once. This chain joins TRBV4-1 and TRBJ1-3; 7 bases line up with TRBD1. CDR3 size: 19 residues. Germline loops: CDR1 MGHRA, CDR2 YSYEKL. V was pared by 2 bases and J by 0 bases, with 13 bases of the junction left unmatched. The CDR3 loop is CASSQRSAGQAPSGNTIYF. In DNA form, the CDR3 reads TGCGCCAGCAGCCAACGATCGGCCGGACAGGCCCCCTCTGGAAACACCATATATTTT.

This chain uses TRBV9 with TRBJ2-7; 8 nucleotides line up with TRBD1. Germline V lookup: CDR1 SGDLS, CDR2 YYNGEE. This CDR3 comprises 15 residues. V shed 3 bases, J shed 1 base, and the junction held 6 bases outside the gene matches. The CDR3 protein is CASSAGTGNSYEQYF. The CDR3 nucleotides read TGTGCCAGCAGCGCGGGGACAGGAAATTCCTACGAGCAGTACTTC.

The genes are TRBV7-9 and TRBJ2-6; 12 positions match TRBD1. There are 18 residues in the CDR3. With V trimmed by 5 bases and J by 2 bases, 7 bases remained unmatched. Per the germline V gene, CDR1 is SEHNR and CDR2 is FQNEAQ (reference sequence). The DNA of the CDR3 is TGTGCCAGCAGCCCGGGACAGGGGGCGGTTACTGGGGCCAACGTCCTGACTTTC. This gives the protein CASSPGQGAVTGANVLTF. The whole variable domain, remainder taken from reference TRBV7-9 and TRBJ2-6, is DTGVSQNPRHKITKRGQNVTFRCDPISEHNRLYWYRQTLGQGPEFLTYFQNEAQLEKSRLLSDRFSAERPKGSFSTLEIQRTEQGDSAMYLCASSPGQGAVTGANVLTFGAGSRLTVL.

The chain combines TRBV19 with TRBJ2-6; 7 positions agree with TRBD1. Per the germline V gene, CDR1 is LNHDA and CDR2 is SQIVND (reference sequence). The ends lost 6 bases at V and 3 bases at J; junction bases unmatched: 11. This CDR3 comprises 17 residues. The DNA of the CDR3 is TGTGCCAGTAGATTGACAGGGTCCGTCTTTGGGGCCAACGTCCTGACTTTC. This codes for CASRLTGSVFGANVLTF.